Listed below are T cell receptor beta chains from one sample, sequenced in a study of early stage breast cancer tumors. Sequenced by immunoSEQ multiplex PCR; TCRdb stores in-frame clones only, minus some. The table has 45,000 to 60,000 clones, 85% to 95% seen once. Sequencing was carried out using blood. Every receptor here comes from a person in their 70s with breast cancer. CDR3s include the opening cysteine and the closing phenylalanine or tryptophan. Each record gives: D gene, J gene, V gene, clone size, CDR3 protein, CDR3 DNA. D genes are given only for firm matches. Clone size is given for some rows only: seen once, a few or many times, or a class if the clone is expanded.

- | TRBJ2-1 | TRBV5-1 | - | CASSSSPGQYNEQFF | TGCGCCAGCAGCTCTTCACCTGGACAGTACAATGAGCAGTTCTTC
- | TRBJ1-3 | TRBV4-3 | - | CASSQEGGTAYWGNTIYF | TGCGCCAGCAGCCAAGAGGGGGGGACGGCCTATTGGGGAAACACCATATATTTT
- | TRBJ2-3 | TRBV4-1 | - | CASSQDPRRKYTDTQYF | TGCGCCAGCAGCCAAGACCCGAGGCGGAAATACACAGATACGCAGTATTTT
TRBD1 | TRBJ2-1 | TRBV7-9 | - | CASSLPGQGRRTNEQFF | TGTGCCAGCAGCTTGCCTGGACAGGGTCGAAGAACCAATGAGCAGTTCTTC
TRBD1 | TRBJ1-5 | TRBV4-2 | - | CASSQVRDRGGNQPQHF | TGTGCCAGCAGCCAAGTGAGGGACAGGGGAGGCAATCAGCCCCAGCATTTT
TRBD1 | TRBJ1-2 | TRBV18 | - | CASSPPTGGGYGYTF | TGTGCCAGCTCACCACCTACAGGGGGCGGCTATGGCTACACCTTC
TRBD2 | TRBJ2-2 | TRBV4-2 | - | CASSPGTSGTGELFF | TGTGCCAGCAGCCCTGGGACTAGCGGAACCGGGGAGCTGTTTTTT
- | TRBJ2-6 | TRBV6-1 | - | CASRAASGANVLTF | TGTGCCAGCAGGGCGGCCTCTGGGGCCAACGTCCTGACTTTC
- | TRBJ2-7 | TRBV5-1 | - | CASSSGDSSYELEQYF | TGCGCCAGCAGCTCGGGAGACTCCTCCTACGAACTCGAGCAGTACTTC
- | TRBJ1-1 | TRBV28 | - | CASRSGHPNTEAFF | TGTGCCAGCAGGTCGGGACACCCGAACACTGAAGCTTTCTTT
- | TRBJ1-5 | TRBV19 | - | CASSIVPNQPQHF | TGTGCCAGTAGTATAGTCCCAAATCAGCCCCAGCATTTT
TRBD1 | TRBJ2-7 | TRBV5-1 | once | CASSRNGKPGQVLYEQYF | TGCGCCAGCAGCCGAAACGGTAAGCCGGGACAGGTACTCTACGAGCAGTACTTC
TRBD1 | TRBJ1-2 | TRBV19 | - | CASSINRDRAYGYTF | TGTGCCAGTAGTATAAACCGGGACAGAGCCTATGGCTACACCTTC
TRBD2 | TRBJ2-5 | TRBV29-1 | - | CSVEDHPWGLAGEGETQYF | TGCAGCGTTGAAGATCATCCCTGGGGACTAGCGGGAGAGGGGGAGACCCAGTACTTC
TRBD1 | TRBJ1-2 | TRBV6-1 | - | CASSRGQNGNYGYTF | TGTGCCAGCAGCAGGGGGCAGAATGGTAACTATGGCTACACCTTC
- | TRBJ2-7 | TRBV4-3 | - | CASSQDGGSEQYF | TGCGCCAGCAGCCAAGATGGAGGGTCCGAGCAGTACTTC
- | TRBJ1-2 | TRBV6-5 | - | CASSSGQVYGYTF | TGTGCCAGCAGTTCTGGGCAGGTCTATGGCTACACCTTC
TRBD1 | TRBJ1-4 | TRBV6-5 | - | CASSSHQTGGNEKLFF | TGTGCCAGCAGTTCCCACCAGACAGGGGGTAATGAAAAACTGTTTTTT
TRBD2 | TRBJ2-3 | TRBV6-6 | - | CASMVSGRPSTDTQYF | TGTGCCAGCATGGTTAGCGGGCGACCCAGCACAGATACGCAGTATTTT
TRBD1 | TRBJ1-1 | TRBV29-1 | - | CSVLTGKAFF | TGCAGCGTATTGACAGGGAAAGCTTTCTTT
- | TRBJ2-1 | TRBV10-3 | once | CAIISGAGEQFF | TGTGCCATCATTTCAGGGGCTGGTGAGCAGTTCTTC
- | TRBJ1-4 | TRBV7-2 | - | CASSLISTNEKLFF | TGTGCCAGCAGCTTAATCTCAACTAATGAAAAACTGTTTTTT
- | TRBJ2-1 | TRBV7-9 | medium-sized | CASTIETSSHNEQFF | TGTGCCAGCACCATAGAAACTAGCAGCCACAATGAGCAGTTCTTC
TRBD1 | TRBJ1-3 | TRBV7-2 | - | CASSQQGANSRSGNTIYF | TGTGCCAGCAGCCAACAGGGGGCGAACTCCAGGTCTGGAAACACCATATATTTT
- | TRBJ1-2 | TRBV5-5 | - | CASSLEQGADGYTF | TGTGCCAGCAGCTTGGAACAGGGAGCGGATGGCTACACCTTC
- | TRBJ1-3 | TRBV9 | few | CASSVAQGDTGNTIYF | TGTGCCAGCAGCGTAGCACAGGGAGATACCGGAAACACCATATATTTT
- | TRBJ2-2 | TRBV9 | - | CASSVHGGSPNTGELFF | TGTGCCAGCAGCGTACACGGCGGGTCGCCGAACACCGGGGAGCTGTTTTTT